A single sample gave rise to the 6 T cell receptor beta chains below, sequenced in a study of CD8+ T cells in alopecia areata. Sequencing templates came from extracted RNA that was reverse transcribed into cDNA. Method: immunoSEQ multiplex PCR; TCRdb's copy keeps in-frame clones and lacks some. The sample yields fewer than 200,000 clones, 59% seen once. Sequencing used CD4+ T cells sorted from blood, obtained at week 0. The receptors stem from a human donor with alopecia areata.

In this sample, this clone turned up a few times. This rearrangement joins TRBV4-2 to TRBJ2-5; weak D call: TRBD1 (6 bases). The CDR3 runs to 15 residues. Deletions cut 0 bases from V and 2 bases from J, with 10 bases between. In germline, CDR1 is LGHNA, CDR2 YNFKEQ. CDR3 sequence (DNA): TGTGCCAGCAGCCAAGATCCGGGACAACAAGAGACCCAGTACTTC. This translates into CASSQDPGQQETQYF.

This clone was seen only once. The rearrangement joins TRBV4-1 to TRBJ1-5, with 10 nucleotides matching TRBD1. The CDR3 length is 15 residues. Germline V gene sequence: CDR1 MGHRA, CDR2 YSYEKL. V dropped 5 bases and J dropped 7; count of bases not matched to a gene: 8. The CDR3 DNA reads TGCGCCAGCAGCTCTAGACAGGGGGCAGGGCAGCCCCAGCATTTT. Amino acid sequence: CASSSRQGAGQPQHF.

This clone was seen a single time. CDR3 loop: CAWSPYLGGGSNQPQHF. CDR3 coding DNA: TGTGCCTGGAGTCCATACCTCGGGGGGGGAAGCAATCAGCCCCAGCATTTT. The chain has TRBV30 and TRBJ1-5; a weak D match, TRBD1 (5 bases). There are 17 residues in the CDR3. Germline V lookup: CDR1 GTSNPN, CDR2 SVGIG (reference sequence). V was clipped by 2 bases and J by 1 base, with 18 bases between them. The entire variable domain, with the rest obtained from reference TRBV30 and TRBJ1-5, is as follows: SQTIHQWPATLVQPVGSPLSLECTVEGTSNPNLYWYRQAAGRGLQLLFYSVGIGQISSEVPQNLSASRPQDRQFILSSKKLLLSDSGFYLCAWSPYLGGGSNQPQHFGDGTRLSIL.

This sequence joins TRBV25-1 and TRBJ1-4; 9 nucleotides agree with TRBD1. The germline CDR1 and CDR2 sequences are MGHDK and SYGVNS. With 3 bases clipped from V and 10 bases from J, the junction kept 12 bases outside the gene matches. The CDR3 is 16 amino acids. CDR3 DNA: TGTGCCAGCAGTGACCATAACATGGGACAGGGAGGAAAACTGTTTTTT. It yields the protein CASSDHNMGQGGKLFF.

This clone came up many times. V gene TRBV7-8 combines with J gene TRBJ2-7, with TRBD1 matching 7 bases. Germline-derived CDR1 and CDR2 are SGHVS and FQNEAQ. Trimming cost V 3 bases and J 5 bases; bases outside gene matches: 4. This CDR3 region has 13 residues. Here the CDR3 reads CASSFQGVDEQYF. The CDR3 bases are TGTGCCAGCAGCTTCCAGGGGGTGGACGAGCAGTACTTC.

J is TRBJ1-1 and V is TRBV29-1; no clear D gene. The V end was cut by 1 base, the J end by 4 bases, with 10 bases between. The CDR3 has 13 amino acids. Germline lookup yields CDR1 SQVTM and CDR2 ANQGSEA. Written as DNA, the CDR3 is TGCAGCGTTGAAGCGGGATCGGGCACTGAAGCTTTCTTT. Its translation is CSVEAGSGTEAFF. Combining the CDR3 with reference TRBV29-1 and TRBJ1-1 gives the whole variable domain SAVISQKPSRDICQRGTSLTIQCQVDSQVTMMFWYRQQPGQSLTLIATANQGSEATYESGFVIDKFPISRPNLTFSTLTVSNMSPEDSSIYLCSVEAGSGTEAFFGQGTRLTVV.